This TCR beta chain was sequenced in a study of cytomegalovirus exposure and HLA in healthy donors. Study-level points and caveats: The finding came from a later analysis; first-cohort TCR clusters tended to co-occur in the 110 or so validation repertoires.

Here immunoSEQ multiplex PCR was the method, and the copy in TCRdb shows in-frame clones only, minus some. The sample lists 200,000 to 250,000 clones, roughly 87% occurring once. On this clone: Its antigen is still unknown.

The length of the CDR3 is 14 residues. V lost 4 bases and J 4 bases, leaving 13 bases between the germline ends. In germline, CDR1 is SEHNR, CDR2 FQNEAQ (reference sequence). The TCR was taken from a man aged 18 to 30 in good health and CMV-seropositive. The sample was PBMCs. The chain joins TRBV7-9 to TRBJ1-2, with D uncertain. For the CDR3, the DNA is TGTGCCAGCAGCTCCCCGCGAGGAATCTATGGCTACACCTTC. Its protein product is CASSSPRGIYGYTF.